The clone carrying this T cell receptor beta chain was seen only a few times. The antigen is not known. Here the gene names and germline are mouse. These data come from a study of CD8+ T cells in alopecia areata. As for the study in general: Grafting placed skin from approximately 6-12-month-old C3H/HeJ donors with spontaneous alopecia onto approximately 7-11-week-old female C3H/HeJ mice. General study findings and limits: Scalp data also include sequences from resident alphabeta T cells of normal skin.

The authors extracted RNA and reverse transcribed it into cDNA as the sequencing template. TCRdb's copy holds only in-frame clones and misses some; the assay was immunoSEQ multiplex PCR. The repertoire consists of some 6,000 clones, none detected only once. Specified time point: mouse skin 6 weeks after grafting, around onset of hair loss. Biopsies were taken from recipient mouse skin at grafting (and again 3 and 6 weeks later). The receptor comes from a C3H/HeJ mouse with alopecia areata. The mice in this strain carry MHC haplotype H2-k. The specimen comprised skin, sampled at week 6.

CDR3: CASGEGLGGYAEQFF. The CDR3 DNA, read in part, is TGTGCCAGCGGTGAAGGGCTGGGGGGGTATGCT. V gene TRBV13-2 combines with J gene TRBJ2-1, with 9 nucleotides matching TRBD2. The read terminates 4 residues ahead of where the CDR3 ends, so the germline J gene completes it. With V trimmed by 2 bases and J by 4 bases, 4 bases remained unmatched. This CDR3 is built from 15 residues. Germline lookup yields CDR1 NNHNN and CDR2 SYGAGS (reference sequence).